The clone carrying this T cell receptor beta chain has a handful of counts. Its specificity is not known. cDNA synthesis used the whole RNA isolate, giving expressed TCRB sequences. The protocol was immunoSEQ multiplex PCR, while the TCRdb copy is restricted to in-frame clones and leaves out a portion. The sample contains 390,000 or so clones, approximately 14% of which appear only once. The data originate from a study of beta chain features in type 1 diabetes. Whole-study findings and limits: The naive, central memory and Treg TCRB repertoires looked more alike in patients than they did in healthy donors. Sequencing of cDNA might inflate the share of cells that strongly express TCR. Junctions at VDJ sites from type 1 diabetes patients had fewer insertions and more deletions.

The CDR3 covers 14 residues. The V end lost 3 bases, the J end lost 1 base, and 12 bases lay between the germline ends. The V gene's germline CDR1 is GTSNPN and CDR2 SVGIG (reference sequence). This rearrangement joins TRBV30 to TRBJ2-5; weak D call: TRBD2 (5 bases). The receptor comes from a man younger than 40 in good health. Input material: naive CD4+ T cells from blood. The CDR3 is CAWRLRDTQETQYF. The CDR3 region has the DNA TGTGCCTGGAGACTTCGGGATACCCAAGAGACCCAGTACTTC.